This TCR beta chain was profiled in a study of human T cells and chemical hapten exposure. V gave up 3 bases and J gave up 11 bases, with 11 bases separating them. CDR3 length: 12 residues. Germline V gives CDR1 LNHNV, CDR2 YYDKDF (reference sequence). The sample's time point: pre-sensitization, week 0. Treatment meaning: therapeutic diphenylcyclopropenone sensitization with weekly scalp DPC. Unfractionated whole blood was the source from which total RNA was extracted. The study used a library that attached unique molecular identifiers to individual cDNA molecules. Via MiXCR, TCRdb re-called the RACE reads, giving one row per CDR3 protein. The sample includes tens of thousands of distinct CDR3 sequences, 8% to 10% of them seen just once. This clonotype showed up many times.

The chain combines TRBV15 with TRBJ1-5; D not resolved. The sample here was whole blood, taken in connection with sensitization to the hapten diphenylcyclopropenone (DPC). The TCR originated in a woman aged 40 to 50 with alopecia areata. Some clones in this sample may be carry-over from other donors' samples. The CDR3 region has the DNA TGTGCCACCAGCAGGGAGGTGGGTGCCCAGCATTTT. Protein: CATSREVGAQHF.